The rows below give T cell receptor beta chains drawn from one sample of a study of identical twins. TCRdb fed the 5' RACE reads into MiXCR, producing one record per CDR3 protein. The sample lists hundreds of thousands of distinct CDR3 sequences; 20% to 25% were seen once. These data were likewise used in another study, on yellow fever vaccine responses in identical twins.

The sample was CD4+ T cells sorted from blood. These receptors all stem from a woman between 18 and 29 years old in good health. The CDR3 runs from the conserved cysteine through the conserved F or W. The D gene is left open where the match is weak.

D gene | V gene | CDR3 protein
TRBD1 | TRBV7-9 | CASSFPGQGSSRELFF
. | TRBV7-6 | CASSWTFGGANVLTF
TRBD1 | TRBV7-9 | CASSWGTGGHQPQHF
TRBD1 | TRBV7-7 | CASSPHPGTVAGETQYF
. | TRBV9 | CASSAVTMDTGELFF
. | TRBV10-3 | CAISDSRWETQYF
. | TRBV6-5 | CASSYSISGWGETQYF
TRBD1 | TRBV6-1 | CASRSEAGQVLPQHF
. | TRBV6-2/TRBV6-3 | CARSTEGREQFF
. | TRBV3-1 | CASSRGYGELFF
. | TRBV12-3/TRBV12-4 | CASSFSRSGGEKLFF
. | TRBV18 | CASSPNQDSSYEQYF
. | TRBV28 | CASSETRDTPYEQYF
TRBD2 | TRBV29-1 | CTGLAGANEQFF
TRBD2 | TRBV20-1 | CSASTSGKNIQYF
TRBD1 | TRBV5-1 | CASQGAGDYGELFF
TRBD1 | TRBV2 | CASSETGGGYGYTF
TRBD1 | TRBV20-1 | CSAQGAATEAFF
TRBD2 | TRBV29-1 | CSVASGGTTGELFF
TRBD1 | TRBV28 | CASSLPDRFSEQYF
TRBD1 | TRBV24-1 | CATSEPRGLNNEQFF
. | TRBV29-1 | CSVGGATNEQFF
. | TRBV29-1 | CSVGAISSRNEQFF
TRBD2 | TRBV4-1 | CASSQERKTSAFTDTQYF
. | TRBV4-2 | CASSQDPGGDEQFF
. | TRBV6-2/TRBV6-3 | CASSYWGANTGELFF
. | TRBV5-1 | CASSLAGQGHNEQFF
TRBD1 | TRBV7-2 | CASSLRDRARTGELFF
TRBD1 | TRBV10-3 | CAISRDRGRRGTGELFF
TRBD1 | TRBV12-3/TRBV12-4 | CASSSQGAPRETQYF
. | TRBV10-1 | CASSEHRLNTEAFF
. | TRBV7-9 | CASSLARRNAYEQYF
. | TRBV23-1 | CASITEQGANTGELFF
. | TRBV3-1 | CASSQSRETQYF
. | TRBV2 | CASITRDNYNEQFF
. | TRBV6-5 | CASSFDRGTPNEQFF
TRBD2 | TRBV10-3 | CAISDGGGANEQFF
. | TRBV20-1 | CSAKGRPGANVLTF
. | TRBV24-1 | CATSDSTQRRNEQFF
TRBD2 | TRBV5-1 | CASSLYSPGLARRGYEQYF
TRBD2 | TRBV11-2 | CASSSGLATETQYF
. | TRBV24-1 | CATSDGGGSADTQYF
TRBD1 | TRBV29-1 | CSVPRQGATNTGELFF
. | TRBV6-5 | CASSYSSATNTEAFF
. | TRBV29-1 | CSVDRRGNTGELFF